Reported below is one T cell receptor (beta chain). The source of the sample is a study of blood T cell repertoires in COVID-19. Study at large: The United States, Italy and Spain provided the acute and convalescent COVID-19 samples.

Authors' processing steps: Estimation of nucleated cell counts relied on the amplification of reference gene primers. TCRdb's copy holds only in-frame clones and misses some; the assay was immunoSEQ multiplex PCR. That table furnishes V, J and clone size, whereas the DNA furnished D and trimming. The profile shows under 300,000 clones, approximately 88% of them singletons. Enrolled during active infection, Seattle patients were then followed longitudinally. This CDR3 is 14 amino acids long. The V and J ends lost 7 bases and 11 bases respectively, with 23 bases between them. The germline V gene encodes CDR1 MNHEY and CDR2 SMNVEV (reference sequence).

The source is a human donor with COVID-19, enrolled during active disease. The donor label of this sample is uncertain. The material sequenced was peripheral blood. The chain carries TRBV27 and TRBJ1-1; D is ambiguous. The CDR3: CASTTSTPVREAFF. In DNA form, the CDR3 reads TGTGCCAGCACCACCTCTACGCCCGTTCGGGAGGCTTTCTTT.